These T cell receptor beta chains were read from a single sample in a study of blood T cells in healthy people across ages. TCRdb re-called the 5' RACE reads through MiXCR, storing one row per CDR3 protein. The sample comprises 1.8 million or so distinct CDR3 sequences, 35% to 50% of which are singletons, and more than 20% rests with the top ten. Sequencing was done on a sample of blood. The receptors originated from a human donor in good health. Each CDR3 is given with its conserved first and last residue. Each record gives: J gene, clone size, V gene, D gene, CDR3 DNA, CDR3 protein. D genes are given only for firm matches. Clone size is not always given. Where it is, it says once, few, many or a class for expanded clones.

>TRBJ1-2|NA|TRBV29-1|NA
TGCAGCGTTGATCGGCGATGGAAGTATGGCTACACCTTC
CSVDRRWKYGYTF
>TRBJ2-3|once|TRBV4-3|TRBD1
TGCGCCAGCAGCCAATACCCCGGGACAGGGGGCATGGGTGACACAGATACGCAGTATTTT
CASSQYPGTGGMGDTDTQYF
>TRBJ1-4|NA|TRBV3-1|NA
TGTGCCAGCAGCCAACCGGGAGTTGAAAAACTGTTTTTT
CASSQPGVEKLFF
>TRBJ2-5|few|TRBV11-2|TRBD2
TGTGCCAGCAGCTTCACTAGCGGGGGAGGAGAGACCCAGTACTTC
CASSFTSGGGETQYF
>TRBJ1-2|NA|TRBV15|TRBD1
TGTGCCACCAGCTCTCGGACAGGGCCTAGCTGTGGCTACACCTTC
CATSSRTGPSCGYTF
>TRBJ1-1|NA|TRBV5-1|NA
TGCGCCAGCAGCTTGCTGGGGCGAGTGCGGGCTTTCTTT
CASSLLGRVRAFF
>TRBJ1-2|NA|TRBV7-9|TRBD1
TGTGCCAGCAGCTTACGGTTCGGAGGGACAGGGGGCGCAACTAACTATGGCTACACCTTC
CASSLRFGGTGGATNYGYTF
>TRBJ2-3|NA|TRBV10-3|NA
TGTGCCATCAGCCTTGGTACGGGGGTCGCAGATACGCAGTATTTT
CAISLGTGVADTQYF
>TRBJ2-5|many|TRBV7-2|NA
TGTGCCAGCAGCCGAGGGTTGGGGTGGGCCCAGTACTTC
CASSRGLGWAQYF
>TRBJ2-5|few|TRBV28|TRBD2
TGTGCCAGCAGTTCCCGACTAGCGGGTTTTCAAGAGACCCAGTACTTC
CASSSRLAGFQETQYF
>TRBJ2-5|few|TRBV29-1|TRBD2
TGCAGCGTCTCGGTGGGGGGGGTCCGAGAGACCCAGTACTTC
CSVSVGGVRETQYF
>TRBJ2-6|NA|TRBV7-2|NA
TGTGCCAGCAGCTTAAACAAGGGGCGCCAATACTCTGGGGCCAACGTCCTGACTTTC
CASSLNKGRQYSGANVLTF
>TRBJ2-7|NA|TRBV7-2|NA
TGTGCCGGCAGCTTAGGGGCAGGCCTCTCCTACGAGCAGTACTTC
CAGSLGAGLSYEQYF
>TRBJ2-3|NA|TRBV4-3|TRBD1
TGCGCCAGCAGCCGTCAAATGGGGCAGGGGGTAGATACGCAGTATTTT
CASSRQMGQGVDTQYF
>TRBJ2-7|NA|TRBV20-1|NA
TGCAGTGCTACCCGTAAAGGGAACTACTACGAGCAGTACTTC
CSATRKGNYYEQYF
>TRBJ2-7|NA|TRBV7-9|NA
TGTGCCAGCAGCTTACCGGAGGGGGGACCCTACGAGCAGTACTTC
CASSLPEGGPYEQYF
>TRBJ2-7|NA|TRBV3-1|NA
TGTGCCAGCAGCCAAGGGGTCCAAACCCCCTACGAGCAGTACTTC
CASSQGVQTPYEQYF
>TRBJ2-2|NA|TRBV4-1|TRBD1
TGCGCCAGCAGCCGCGGGACAGGGGGCCTGAACACCGGGGAGCTGTTTTTT
CASSRGTGGLNTGELFF
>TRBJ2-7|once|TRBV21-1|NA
TGTGCCAGCAGCAAATTACCAGGGGAGGGCTACGAGCAGTACTTC
CASSKLPGEGYEQYF
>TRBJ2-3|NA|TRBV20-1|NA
TGCAGTGCTAACTGGTACAGGGTGAACACAGATACGCAGTATTTT
CSANWYRVNTDTQYF
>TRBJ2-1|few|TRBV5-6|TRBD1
TGTGCCAGCAGCCCACCCCGACAGGGCCTGGGCAATGAGCAGTTCTTC
CASSPPRQGLGNEQFF
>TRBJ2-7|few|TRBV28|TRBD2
TGTGCCAGCAGTCAAATTACTAGCGGGGGGTTTGGGGCAGATACGCAGTACTTC
CASSQITSGGFGADTQYF
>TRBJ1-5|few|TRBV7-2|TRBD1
TGTGCCAGCAGCTTAACCGGGACAGGGCCCAATCAGCCCCAGCATTTT
CASSLTGTGPNQPQHF
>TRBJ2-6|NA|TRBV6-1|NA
TGTGCCAGCAGTGACCGAAGGCGACAGAGCTCTGGGGCCAACGTCCTGACTTTC
CASSDRRRQSSGANVLTF
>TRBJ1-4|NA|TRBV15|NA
TGTGCCACCAGCAGACGCACAGGGACTAATGAAAAACTGTTTTTT
CATSRRTGTNEKLFF
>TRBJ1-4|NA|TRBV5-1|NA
TGCGCCAGCGGAACAGGGCTAACTAATGAAAAACTGTTTTTT
CASGTGLTNEKLFF
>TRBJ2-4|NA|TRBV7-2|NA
TGTGCCAGCGGCAGTACAGGGAACATTCAGTACTTC
CASGSTGNIQYF
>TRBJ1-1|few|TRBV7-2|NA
TGTGCCAGCAGCTTGGAGGGGTTGTCTGAAGCTTTCTTT
CASSLEGLSEAFF
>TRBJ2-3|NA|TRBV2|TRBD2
TGTGCCAGCAGTGAAGCCAGGACTAGCGACTGGGATACGCAGTATTTT
CASSEARTSDWDTQYF
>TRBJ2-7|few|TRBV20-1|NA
TGCAGTGCTAGAGATAGGGAGGTTGAGGGCGAGCAGTACTTC
CSARDREVEGEQYF
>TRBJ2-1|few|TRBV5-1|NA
TGCGCCAACAGCTTGCTAAATGAGCAGTTCTTC
CANSLLNEQFF
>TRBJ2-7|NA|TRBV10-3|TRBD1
TGTGCCATCAGTGAGTCGAGGACAGGGCGAAGATCCGAGCAGTACTTC
CAISESRTGRRSEQYF
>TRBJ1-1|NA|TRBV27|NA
TGTGCCAGCAATGTGTTAGGGACCACTGAAGCTTTCTTT
CASNVLGTTEAFF
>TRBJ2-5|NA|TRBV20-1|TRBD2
TGCAGTGCTAGAGAATTACTAGCGGGGGGAAAAGAGACCCGGTACTTC
CSARELLAGGKETRYF
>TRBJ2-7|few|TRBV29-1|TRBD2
TGCAGCGTCGAGGGGACTAGTTTGAACGAGCAGTACTTC
CSVEGTSLNEQYF
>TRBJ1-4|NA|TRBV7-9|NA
TGTGCCAGCAGCGACAAATACCCTAATGAAAAACGGTTTTTT
CASSDKYPNEKRFF
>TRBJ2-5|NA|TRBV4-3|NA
TGCGCCAGCAGTACCGACTATACACAAGAGACCCAGTACTTC
CASSTDYTQETQYF
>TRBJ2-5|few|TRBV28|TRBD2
TGTGCCAGCAGCGCAACAGGACTAGCGGGCGGAGAGACCCAGTACTTC
CASSATGLAGGETQYF
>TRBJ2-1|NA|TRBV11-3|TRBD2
TGTGCCAGGACAAAGCGGGGGGGGCGGAATGAGCAGTTCTTC
CARTKRGGRNEQFF
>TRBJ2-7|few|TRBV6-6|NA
TGTGCCAGCAGTTACTGGCAAGCCCAAAGCTCCTACGAGCAGTACTTC
CASSYWQAQSSYEQYF
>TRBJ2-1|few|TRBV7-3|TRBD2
TGTGCCAGCAGCCCCGGGACTAGTTATATCTATGAGCAGTTCTTC
CASSPGTSYIYEQFF
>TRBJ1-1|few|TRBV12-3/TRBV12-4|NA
TGTGCCAGCAGCCGTACAGAGTACACTGAAGCTTTCTTT
CASSRTEYTEAFF
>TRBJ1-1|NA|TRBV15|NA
TGTGCCACCAGCAGAGATCCGTGGACTGAAGCTTTCTTT
CATSRDPWTEAFF
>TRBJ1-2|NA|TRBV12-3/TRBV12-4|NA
TGTGCCGGCAGTCCCCAGAGTGCTAACTATGGCTACACCTTC
CAGSPQSANYGYTF
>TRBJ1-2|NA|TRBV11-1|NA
TGTGCCAGCAGTTCGGGCGTAGCTAACTATGGCTACACCTTC
CASSSGVANYGYTF
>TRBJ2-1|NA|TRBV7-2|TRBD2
TGTGCCAGCAGCTTAAAGCTTGTGACGGGACTAGCGGGGGGAATCCATGAGCAGTTCTTC
CASSLKLVTGLAGGIHEQFF
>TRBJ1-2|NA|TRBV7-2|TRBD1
TGTGCCAGCAGCCAGCCCCCGGGACAGGGGGTTGGCTACACCTTC
CASSQPPGQGVGYTF
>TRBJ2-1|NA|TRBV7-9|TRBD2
TGTGCCAGCAGCCCTGGAGGCGGGGGGTCCTACCTGAAGCAGTTCTTC
CASSPGGGGSYLKQFF
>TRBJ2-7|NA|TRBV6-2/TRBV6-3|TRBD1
TGTGCCAGCATCTCACCGACGGGACAGGGGATATACGAGCAGTACTTC
CASISPTGQGIYEQYF
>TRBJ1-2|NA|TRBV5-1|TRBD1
TGCGCCAGCAACCTACTTCCCGGGACAGGGCTTAACTATGGCTACACCTTC
CASNLLPGTGLNYGYTF
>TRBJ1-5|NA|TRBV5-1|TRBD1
TGCGCCAGCAGCTTGTTCCCGGGCGGACAGGGGGCGGGCAATCAGCCCCAGCATTTT
CASSLFPGGQGAGNQPQHF
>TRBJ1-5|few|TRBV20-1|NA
TGCAGTGCTAGGGGCGGGAACAATCAGCCCCAGCATTTT
CSARGGNNQPQHF
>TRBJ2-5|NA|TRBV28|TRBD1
TGTGCCAGCAGTTTGTCCGGGACAGGGGATCAAGAGACCCAGTACTTC
CASSLSGTGDQETQYF
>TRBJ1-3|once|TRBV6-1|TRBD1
TGTGCCAGCAGTGCCCGGGACAGGGGCTTATTCTCTGGAAACACCATATATTTT
CASSARDRGLFSGNTIYF
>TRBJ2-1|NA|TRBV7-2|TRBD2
TGTGCCAGCAACATAGTGGCTAGCGGAGACAATGAGCAGTTCTTC
CASNIVASGDNEQFF
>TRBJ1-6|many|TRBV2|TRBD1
TGTGCCAGGGCCGGGTCCAGGGGGTCACCCCTCCACTTT
CARAGSRGSPLHF
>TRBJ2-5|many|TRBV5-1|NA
TGCGCCAGCAGCTTGGACAGGGTGGAAGGAGAGACCCAGTACTTC
CASSLDRVEGETQYF
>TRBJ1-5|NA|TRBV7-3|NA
TGTGCCAGCAGCTTAGGACCGGATCAGCCCCGGCATTTT
CASSLGPDQPRHF
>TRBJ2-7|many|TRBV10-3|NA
TGTGCCATCAGTGAGTCAGAAGGGGTAGTCTACGAGCAGTACTTC
CAISESEGVVYEQYF